The rows below give T cell receptor beta chains drawn from one sample of a study of cytomegalovirus exposure and HLA in healthy donors. Repertoires were generated with immunoSEQ multiplex PCR, while TCRdb's copy carries only in-frame clones and drops some. The sample lists roughly 170,000 clones; 75% to 85% were seen once. What was sequenced was PBMCs. The receptors originated from a woman aged 45-65 years in good health and CMV-seropositive. Both conserved end residues are part of each CDR3. D genes are given only for firm matches. Part of the rows lack a size; the others show once, few, many or a class for expanded clones.

clone_size	v_call	j_call	d_call	cdr3_nt	cdr3_aa
few	TRBV5-1	TRBJ1-4	NA	TGCGCCAGCAGCTTGGGGGCAGCAAATGAAAAACTGTTTTTT	CASSLGAANEKLFF
NA	TRBV15	TRBJ1-4	NA	TGTGCCACCAGCAGAGAGTCGGTTGCAACTAATGAAAAACTGTTTTTT	CATSRESVATNEKLFF
NA	TRBV14	TRBJ2-3	NA	TGTGCCAGCAGCCAAGAATCTACAGGGGGCGCGGGAGGGACAGATACGCAGTATTTT	CASSQESTGGAGGTDTQYF
NA	TRBV14	TRBJ2-7	NA	TGTGCCAGCAGCCACGGGGGCTACGAGCAGTACTTC	CASSHGGYEQYF
NA	TRBV6-5	TRBJ2-1	TRBD2	TGTGCCAGCAGTTACTCGACTAGCGGTTACAATGAGCAGTTCTTC	CASSYSTSGYNEQFF
once	TRBV9	TRBJ1-1	NA	TGTGCCAGCAGCGTAGTGACAGGACGGGGCACTGAAGCTTTCTTT	CASSVVTGRGTEAFF
NA	TRBV18	TRBJ2-1	NA	TGTGCCAGCTCACCGGGGCGCGGCGACTACAATGAGCAGTTCTTC	CASSPGRGDYNEQFF
NA	TRBV5-4	TRBJ1-3	NA	TGTGCCAGCAGATCCGACCCTAGCCTTGGAAACACCATATATTTT	CASRSDPSLGNTIYF
NA	TRBV19	TRBJ1-2	NA	TGTGCCAGTAGTATCGGTGCGACAGGCCTTAACTATGGCTACACCTTC	CASSIGATGLNYGYTF
few	TRBV7-9	TRBJ1-3	TRBD1	TGTGCCAGCAGCTTACAGGGACAGGGGGCGAACACCATATATTTT	CASSLQGQGANTIYF
NA	TRBV4-1	TRBJ1-4	NA	TGCGCCAGCAGCCGCACTGGCGGGGATGAAAAACTGTTTTTT	CASSRTGGDEKLFF
NA	TRBV7-3	TRBJ2-2	TRBD2	TGTGCCAGCAGCCCGACTAGCGGGCCCACCGGGGAGCTGTTTTTT	CASSPTSGPTGELFF
NA	TRBV5-1	TRBJ2-7	TRBD2	TGCGCCAGCAGCTTCAGCGGGGGGATCTACGAGCAGTACTTC	CASSFSGGIYEQYF
NA	TRBV29-1	TRBJ1-1	NA	TGCAGCGTCCCGAGGAGAGAGGGTCGGGCTGAAGCTTTCTTT	CSVPRREGRAEAFF
NA	TRBV4-1	TRBJ2-7	NA	TGCGCCAGCAGCCAAGAAAGGGGGAGCGAGCAGTACTTC	CASSQERGSEQYF
NA	TRBV7-9	TRBJ2-1	NA	TGTTCCAGCAGCTTAGTCCGGGGAGAGTTCTTC	CSSSLVRGEFF
once	TRBV7-3	TRBJ2-3	TRBD1	TGTGCCAGCAGCCTAAGGGGACAGGGGGCGGTAGATACGCAGTATTTT	CASSLRGQGAVDTQYF
NA	TRBV18	TRBJ2-5	TRBD2	TGTGCCAGCTCACTATCCGGGACTAGCGGACAAGAGACCCAGTACTTC	CASSLSGTSGQETQYF
NA	TRBV6-5	TRBJ1-6	NA	TGTGCCAGCAGCCGGGGGGTAGGCTCACCCCTCCACTTT	CASSRGVGSPLHF
NA	TRBV11-1	TRBJ2-7	NA	TGTGCCAGCAGCCGGGACAAGCTTCAGTACTTC	CASSRDKLQYF
once	TRBV29-1	TRBJ2-1	NA	TGCAGCGTTGGAAACGGGATTAGCTACGGGTATGAGCAGTTCTTC	CSVGNGISYGYEQFF
NA	TRBV18	TRBJ2-5	NA	TGTGCCAGCTCTCCCATGGAGGAGACCCAGTACTTC	CASSPMEETQYF
NA	TRBV2	TRBJ2-7	TRBD1	TGTGCCAGCACGACTCCCGGGACAGGCTCACACGAGCAGTACTTC	CASTTPGTGSHEQYF
NA	TRBV11-2	TRBJ2-5	NA	TGTGCCAGCAGCTTAGTTCTAAACCAAGAGACCCAGTACTTC	CASSLVLNQETQYF
NA	TRBV2	TRBJ2-1	NA	TGTGCCAGCAGTGCCCAGGGTGGCTATGAGCAGTTCTTC	CASSAQGGYEQFF
NA	TRBV6-5	TRBJ1-2	TRBD1	TGTGCCAGCAGTCGACAGGGAGCGGAGTATGGCTACACCTTC	CASSRQGAEYGYTF
NA	TRBV7-9	TRBJ2-3	NA	TGTGCCAGCAGCGACCCGGGAACGCAGTATTTT	CASSDPGTQYF
few	TRBV6-5	TRBJ2-5	NA	TGTGCCAGCAGTTACCGCGGGCCGCAAGAGACCCAGTACTTC	CASSYRGPQETQYF
NA	TRBV6-1	TRBJ1-2	NA	TGTGCCGCCAGGGGCGATGGCTACACCTTC	CAARGDGYTF
NA	TRBV5-1	TRBJ1-6	NA	TGCGCCAGCAGCTTGGCGGGGACACACTCATCACCCCTCCACTTT	CASSLAGTHSSPLHF
NA	TRBV10-2	TRBJ1-2	NA	TGCGCCAGCAGTGATGACGGGACACGGGTGGCTGGCTACACCTTC	CASSDDGTRVAGYTF
NA	TRBV19	TRBJ2-1	TRBD1	TGTGCCAGTAGTCCCAGGGGGCTCGTTAATGAGCAGTTCTTC	CASSPRGLVNEQFF
NA	TRBV30	TRBJ2-2	TRBD1	TGTGCCTGGAGTACAGGGGGGAACACCGGGGAGCTGTTTTTT	CAWSTGGNTGELFF
NA	TRBV4-2	TRBJ2-7	NA	TGTGCCAGCAGCCATAGCTACGAGCAGTACTTC	CASSHSYEQYF
once	TRBV6-6	TRBJ1-5	NA	TGTGCCAGCAGTCCCAGGGTAAATCAGCCCCAGCATTTT	CASSPRVNQPQHF
NA	TRBV6-5	TRBJ2-2	TRBD2	TGTGCCAGCAGACGAAACCGGGGGGCCGGGGAGCTGTTTTTT	CASRRNRGAGELFF
NA	TRBV6-1	TRBJ1-1	NA	TGTGCCAGCAGTGAGGGGGCGGTGAACACTGAAGCTTTCTTT	CASSEGAVNTEAFF
NA	TRBV30	TRBJ1-2	TRBD1	TGTGCCTGGAGTGAGACAGGGGCAGACTATGGCTACACCTTC	CAWSETGADYGYTF
NA	TRBV18	TRBJ1-6	NA	TGTGCCAGCTCACCATCGACGGGCCAGGGTAGTTCACCCCTCCACTTT	CASSPSTGQGSSPLHF
once	TRBV5-1	TRBJ1-1	NA	TGCGCCAGCAGCTTGAACCAGGGCGGCACTGAAGCTTTCTTT	CASSLNQGGTEAFF
NA	TRBV2	TRBJ2-3	TRBD2	TGTGCCAGCAGTGCCAGGGAGGGTTCGACAGATACGCAGTATTTT	CASSAREGSTDTQYF
NA	TRBV13	TRBJ1-6	TRBD1	TGTGCCAGCAGCTTCGGGGGACAGGGTAATTCACCCCTCCACTTT	CASSFGGQGNSPLHF